This section outlines one T cell receptor beta chain sequence together with its context. Antigen specificity is unknown. These data originate in a study of cytomegalovirus exposure and HLA in healthy donors. Whole-study context: The 130 or so validation repertoires, a later analysis reported, used the same platform as the approximately 670 repertoires from the first cohort.

The germline CDR1 and CDR2 sequences are MNHEY and SVGAGI. V was pared by 2 bases and J by 7 bases, with 6 bases between. The CDR3 length is 11 residues. General observations from the study: Under in vitro conditions, three CMV-associated chains were confirmed as specific for CMV antigens. Many donors carried some public TCRs, although rarity characterized most TCR sequences. Subsequent analysis revealed that first-cohort TCR clusters tended to co-occur in the 130 or so validation repertoires.

Repertoires were generated with immunoSEQ multiplex PCR, while TCRdb's copy carries only in-frame clones and drops some. Of tens of thousands of clones in the sample, 80% to 95% are singletons; the top ten hold about 5.7%. The material sequenced was PBMCs. This clonotype was obtained from a man younger than 35 in good health and CMV-seropositive. This rearrangement joins TRBV6-5 to TRBJ2-7; D unresolved. The CDR3 protein is CASSYMAEQYF. CDR3 nucleotides: TGTGCCAGCAGTTACATGGCAGAGCAGTACTTC.